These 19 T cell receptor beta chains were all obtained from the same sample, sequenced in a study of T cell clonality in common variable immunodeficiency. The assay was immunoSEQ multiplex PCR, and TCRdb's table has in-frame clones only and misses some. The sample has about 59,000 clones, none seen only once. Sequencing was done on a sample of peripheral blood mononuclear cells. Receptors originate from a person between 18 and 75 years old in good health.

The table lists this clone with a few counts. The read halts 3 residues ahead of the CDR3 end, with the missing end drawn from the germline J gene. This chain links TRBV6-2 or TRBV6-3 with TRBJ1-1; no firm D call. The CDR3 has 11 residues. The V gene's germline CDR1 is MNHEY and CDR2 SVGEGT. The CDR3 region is CASSQGEKAFF. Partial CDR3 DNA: TGTGCCAGCAGTCAAGGTGAAAAA.

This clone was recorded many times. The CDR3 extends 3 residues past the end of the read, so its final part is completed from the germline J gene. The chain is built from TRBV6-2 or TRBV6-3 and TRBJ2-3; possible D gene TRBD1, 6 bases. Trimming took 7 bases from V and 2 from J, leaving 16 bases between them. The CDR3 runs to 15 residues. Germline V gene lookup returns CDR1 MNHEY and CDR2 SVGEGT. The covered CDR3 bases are TGTGCCAGCACCCCCAGGGGAGCTATCACAGATACG. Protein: CASTPRGAITDT. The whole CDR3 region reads CASTPRGAITDTQYF.

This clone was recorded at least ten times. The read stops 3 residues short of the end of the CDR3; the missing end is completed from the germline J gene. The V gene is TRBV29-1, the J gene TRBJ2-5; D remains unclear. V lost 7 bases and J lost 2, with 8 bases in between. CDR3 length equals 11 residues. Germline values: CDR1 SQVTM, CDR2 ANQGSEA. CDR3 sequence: CSAEIQETQYF. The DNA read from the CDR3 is TGCAGCGCAGAGATTCAAGAGACC.

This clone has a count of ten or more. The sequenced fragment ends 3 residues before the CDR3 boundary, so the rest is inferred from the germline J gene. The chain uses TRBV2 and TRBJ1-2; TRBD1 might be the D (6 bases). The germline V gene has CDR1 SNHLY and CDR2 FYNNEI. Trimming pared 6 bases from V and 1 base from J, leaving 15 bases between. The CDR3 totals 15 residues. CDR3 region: CASSTSGVDNYGYTF. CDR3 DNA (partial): TGTGCCAGCAGCACGTCAGGGGTTGATAACTATGGC.

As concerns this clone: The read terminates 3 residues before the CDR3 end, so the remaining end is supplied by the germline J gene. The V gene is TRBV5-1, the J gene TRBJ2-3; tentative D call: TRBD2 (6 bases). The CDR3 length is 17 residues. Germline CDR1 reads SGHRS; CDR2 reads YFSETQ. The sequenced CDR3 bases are TGCGCCAGCAGCCCCGACCCCCTCGGGACTCCCGGCGAGACG. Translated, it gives CASSPDPLGTPGET. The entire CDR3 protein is CASSPDPLGTPGETQYF.

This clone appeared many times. The sequenced CDR3 bases are TGTGCCAGCAGCCGACTGAACCTCTACAATGAG. This codes for CASSRLNLYNE. From start to end, the CDR3 is CASSRLNLYNEQFF. The V call is TRBV7-9, the J call TRBJ2-1; D is uncertain. The read comes to an end 3 residues before the CDR3 does, leaving the germline J gene to fill in the end. The CDR3 runs 14 residues. The V end was cut by 5 bases, the J end by 3 bases, with 11 bases between. Per the germline V gene, CDR1 is SEHNR and CDR2 is FQNEAQ (reference sequence). The full variable domain, its missing parts supplied by reference TRBV7-9 and TRBJ2-1, is DTGVSQNPRHKITKRGQNVTFRCDPISEHNRLYWYRQTLGQGPEFLTYFQNEAQLEKSRLLSDRFSAERPKGSFSTLEIQRTEQGDSAMYLCASSRLNLYNEQFFGPGTRLTVL.

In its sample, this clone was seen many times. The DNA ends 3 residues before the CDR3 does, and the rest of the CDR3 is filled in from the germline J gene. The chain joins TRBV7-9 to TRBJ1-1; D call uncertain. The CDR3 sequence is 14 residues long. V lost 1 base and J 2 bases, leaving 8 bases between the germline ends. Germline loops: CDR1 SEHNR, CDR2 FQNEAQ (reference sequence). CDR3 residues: CASSLVGVNTEAFF. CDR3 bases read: TGTGCCAGCAGCTTAGTGGGCGTTAACACTGAA.

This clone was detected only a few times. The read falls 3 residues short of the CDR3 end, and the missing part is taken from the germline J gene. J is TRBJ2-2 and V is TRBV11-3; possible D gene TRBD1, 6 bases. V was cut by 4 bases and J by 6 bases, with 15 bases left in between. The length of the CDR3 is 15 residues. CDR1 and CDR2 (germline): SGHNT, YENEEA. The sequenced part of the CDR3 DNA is TGTGCCAGCAGCTCTACAGGGTCTGGGTCCGGGGAG. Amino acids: CASSSTGSGSGE. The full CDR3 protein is CASSSTGSGSGELFF. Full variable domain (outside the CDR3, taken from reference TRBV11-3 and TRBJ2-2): EAGVVQSPRYKIIEKKQPVAFWCNPISGHNTLYWYLQNLGQGPELLIRYENEEAVDDSQLPKDRFSAERLKGVDSTLKIQPAELGDSAVYLCASSSTGSGSGELFFGEGSRLTVL.

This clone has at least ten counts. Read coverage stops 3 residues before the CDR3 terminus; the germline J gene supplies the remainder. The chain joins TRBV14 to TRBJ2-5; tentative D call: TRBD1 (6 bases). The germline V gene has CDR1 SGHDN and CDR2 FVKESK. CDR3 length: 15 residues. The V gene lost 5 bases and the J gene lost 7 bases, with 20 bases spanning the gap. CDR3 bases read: TGTGCCAGCAGCTATCTACAGGGCGCCGAGGGGACC. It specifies CASSYLQGAEGT. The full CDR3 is CASSYLQGAEGTQYF.

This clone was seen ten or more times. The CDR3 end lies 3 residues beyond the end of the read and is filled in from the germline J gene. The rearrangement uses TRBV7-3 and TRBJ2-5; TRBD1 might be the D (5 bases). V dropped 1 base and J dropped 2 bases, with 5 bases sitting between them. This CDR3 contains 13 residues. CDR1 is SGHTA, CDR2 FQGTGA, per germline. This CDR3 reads CASSLRQQETQYF. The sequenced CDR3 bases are TGTGCCAGCAGCTTAAGACAGCAAGAGACC.

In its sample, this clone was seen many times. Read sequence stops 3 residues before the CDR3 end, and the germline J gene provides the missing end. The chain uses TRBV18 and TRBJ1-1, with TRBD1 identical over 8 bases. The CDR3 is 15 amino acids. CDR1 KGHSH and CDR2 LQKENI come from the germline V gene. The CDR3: CASSPPGALQGGAFF. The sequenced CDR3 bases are TGTGCCAGCTCACCACCGGGGGCCTTACAGGGGGGA.

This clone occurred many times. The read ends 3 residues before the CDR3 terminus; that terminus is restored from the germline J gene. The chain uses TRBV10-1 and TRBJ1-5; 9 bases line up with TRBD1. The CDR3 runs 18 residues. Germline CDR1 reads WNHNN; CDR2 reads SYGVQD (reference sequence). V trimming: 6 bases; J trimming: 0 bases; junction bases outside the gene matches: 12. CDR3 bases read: TGCGCCAGCAGGGCCCATCCGGGACAGGGAAATAGCAATCAGCCC. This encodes CASRAHPGQGNSNQP. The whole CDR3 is CASRAHPGQGNSNQPQHF.

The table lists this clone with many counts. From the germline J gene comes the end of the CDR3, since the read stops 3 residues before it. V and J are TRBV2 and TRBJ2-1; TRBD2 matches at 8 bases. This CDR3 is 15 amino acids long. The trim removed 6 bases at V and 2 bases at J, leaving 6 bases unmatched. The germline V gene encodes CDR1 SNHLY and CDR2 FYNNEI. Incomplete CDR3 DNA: TGTGCCAGCAGCTTTGGACTAGCAGCCTACAATGAG. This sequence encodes CASSFGLAAYNE. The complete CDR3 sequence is CASSFGLAAYNEQFF.

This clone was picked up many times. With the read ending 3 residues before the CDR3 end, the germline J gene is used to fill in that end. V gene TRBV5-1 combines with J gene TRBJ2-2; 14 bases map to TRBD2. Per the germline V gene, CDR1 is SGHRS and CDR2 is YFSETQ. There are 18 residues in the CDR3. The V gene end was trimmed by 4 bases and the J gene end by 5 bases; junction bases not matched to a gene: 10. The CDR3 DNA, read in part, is TGCGCCAGCAGCGGAAGGACTAGCGGGGGGTTAAGTACCGGGGAG. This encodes CASSGRTSGGLSTGE. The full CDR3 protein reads CASSGRTSGGLSTGELFF.

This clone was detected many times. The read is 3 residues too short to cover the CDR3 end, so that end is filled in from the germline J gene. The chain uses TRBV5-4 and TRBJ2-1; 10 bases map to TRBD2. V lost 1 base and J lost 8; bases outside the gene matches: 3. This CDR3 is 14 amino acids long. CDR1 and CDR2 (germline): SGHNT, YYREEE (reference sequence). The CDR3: CASSLKRGGDEQFF. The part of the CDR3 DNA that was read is TGTGCCAGCAGCTTGAAGCGGGGGGGGGATGAG.

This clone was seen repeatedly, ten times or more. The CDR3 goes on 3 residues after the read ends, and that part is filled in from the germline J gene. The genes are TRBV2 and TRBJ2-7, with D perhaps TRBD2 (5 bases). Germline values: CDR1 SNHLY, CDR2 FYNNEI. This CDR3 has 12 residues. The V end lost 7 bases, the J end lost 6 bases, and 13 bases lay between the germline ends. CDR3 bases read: TGTGCCAGCAAAATGGACTCCCTCGAG. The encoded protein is CASKMDSLE. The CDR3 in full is CASKMDSLEQYF.

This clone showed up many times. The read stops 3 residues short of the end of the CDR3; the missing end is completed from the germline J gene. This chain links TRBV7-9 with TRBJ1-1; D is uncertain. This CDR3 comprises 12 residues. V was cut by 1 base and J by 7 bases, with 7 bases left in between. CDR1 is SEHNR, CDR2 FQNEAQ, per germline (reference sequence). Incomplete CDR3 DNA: TGTGCCAGCAGCTTAGGCGGGAGTGAA. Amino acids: CASSLGGSE. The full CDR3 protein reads CASSLGGSEAFF.

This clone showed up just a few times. Partial CDR3 DNA: TGTGCCAGCAGTTCGCAAGGGGAACTTGTCTACGAC. This gives the protein CASSSQGELVYD. The complete CDR3 reads CASSSQGELVYDYTF. The V gene is TRBV7-2, the J gene TRBJ1-2, with a tentative D call TRBD1 (5 bases). The read stops 3 residues short of the end of the CDR3; the missing end is completed from the germline J gene. Germline CDR1 SGHTA, CDR2 FQGNSA. The CDR3 contains 15 residues.

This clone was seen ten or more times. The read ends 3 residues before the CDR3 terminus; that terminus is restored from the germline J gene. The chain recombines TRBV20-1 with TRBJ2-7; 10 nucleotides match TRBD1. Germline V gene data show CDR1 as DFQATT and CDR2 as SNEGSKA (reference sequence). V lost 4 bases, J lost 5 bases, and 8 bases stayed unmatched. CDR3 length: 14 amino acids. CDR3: CSAIRDRGGNEQYF. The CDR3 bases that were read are TGCAGTGCTATCCGGGACAGGGGAGGGAACGAG.